The clone carrying this T cell receptor beta chain was detected only a few times. This specimen belongs to a study of blood T cell repertoires in COVID-19. In the study overall: Material from acute and convalescent COVID-19 was sourced from the United States, Italy and Spain. In each case, the material was cDNA or gDNA derived from T cells, B-cell-depleted T cells, or PBMCs.

Individuals drawn from under 30 US areas were roughly 18 to 95 years old. Sequencing was performed with immunoSEQ multiplex PCR; in TCRdb, only in-frame clones are kept and a portion is missing. Of about 220,000 clones detected, around 90% appear once; the ten largest clones hold around 16%. The ends were cut back, 4 bases at V and 4 bases at J, with 14 bases in the middle. Germline V gene data show CDR1 as SGHNT and CDR2 as YYREEE (reference sequence). This CDR3 is built from 14 residues. Sequenced sample: PBMCs or T cells enriched from blood (not recorded which). This receptor was obtained from a young man who had been exposed to COVID-19. This chain connects TRBV5-4 to TRBJ2-5; D is perhaps TRBD1 (6 bases). CDR3 nucleotide sequence: TGTGCCAGCAGCGACGAAGGGGGTGGAGAGACCCAGTACTTC. Translated, it gives CASSDEGGGETQYF. Together with reference TRBV5-4 and TRBJ2-5, the CDR3 gives the full variable domain: ETGVTQSPTHLIKTRGQQVTLRCSSQSGHNTVSWYQQALGQGPQFIFQYYREEENGRGNFPPRFSGLQFPNYSSELNVNALELDDSALYLCASSDEGGGETQYFGPGTRLLVL.